Below are 31 T cell receptor beta chains sequenced from a single sample in a study of blood T cell repertoires in COVID-19. Using immunoSEQ multiplex PCR, the repertoire was profiled, and TCRdb retains in-frame clones only, with some absent. The sample has some 150,000 clones, about 83% seen once. The sample comprised peripheral blood. These receptors were taken from a woman aged 45-65 years with active or convalescent COVID-19.

The chain employs TRBV19 and TRBJ1-5; D is uncertain. With 7 bases removed from V and 5 bases from J, the gap between germline ends came to 12 bases. The CDR3 is made up of 13 amino acids. Per germline, CDR1 LNHDA and CDR2 SQIVND (reference sequence). DNA of the CDR3: TGTGCCAGTAATCTCTTCGGGGATCAGCCCCAGCATTTT. Encoded protein: CASNLFGDQPQHF.

The rearrangement uses TRBV7-8 and TRBJ2-5; 8 nucleotides align to TRBD2. Germline assignment: CDR1 SGHVS and CDR2 FQNEAQ. Trimming at V came to 2 bases and at J to 3 bases, leaving 8 bases not matched to a gene. This CDR3 comprises 16 residues. The CDR3 DNA reads TGTGCCAGCAGCTTACGTATAGGGACTAGTAAAGAGACCCAGTACTTC. This gives the protein CASSLRIGTSKETQYF.

CDR3: CASSLPDSGRASYEQYF. In DNA, the CDR3 is TGTGCCAGCAGCTTACCGGATAGCGGGAGGGCCTCCTACGAGCAGTACTTC. This chain uses TRBV7-2 with TRBJ2-7, with 11 bases matching TRBD2. The CDR3 runs to 17 residues. Per germline, CDR1 SGHTA and CDR2 FQGNSA. Trimming cost V 2 bases and J 0 bases; bases outside gene matches: 6.

The CDR3 loop reads CAWSRRREGEFEQFF. CDR3 sequence (DNA): TGTGCCTGGAGTAGACGCCGAGAGGGAGAATTTGAGCAGTTCTTC. V and J are TRBV30 and TRBJ2-1, with a tentative D call TRBD2 (5 bases). Germline V lookup: CDR1 GTSNPN, CDR2 SVGIG (reference sequence). Trimming cost V 2 bases and J 9 bases, with 20 bases left between them. The CDR3 covers 15 residues. Full variable domain (outside the CDR3, taken from reference TRBV30 and TRBJ2-1): SQTIHQWPATLVQPVGSPLSLECTVEGTSNPNLYWYRQAAGRGLQLLFYSVGIGQISSEVPQNLSASRPQDRQFILSSKKLLLSDSGFYLCAWSRRREGEFEQFFGPGTRLTVL.

V is TRBV6-5 and J is TRBJ1-1; D might be TRBD1 (5 bases). The V end lost 6 bases, the J end lost 6 bases, and 14 bases lay between the germline ends. Germline loops: CDR1 MNHEY, CDR2 SVGAGI. This CDR3 has 13 residues. CDR3 region: CASSPTRGSEAFF. In DNA form, the CDR3 reads TGTGCCAGCAGCCCAACGCGGGGGTCTGAAGCTTTCTTT.

This chain joins TRBV20-1 and TRBJ1-3; 9 nucleotides match TRBD1. The CDR3 spans 14 residues. From germline, CDR1 is DFQATT and CDR2 SNEGSKA (reference sequence). After removal of 3 bases from V and 6 bases from J, the junction contained 6 bases not matched to a gene. CDR3 sequence reads: CSASGTGTTNTIYF. CDR3 bases: TGCAGTGCTAGTGGGACAGGGACTACAAACACCATATATTTT.

The chain couples TRBV11-2 to TRBJ1-5; D is uncertain. CDR1 SGHAT and CDR2 FQNNGV come from the germline V gene. CDR3 length: 13 residues. Trimming took 2 bases from V and 7 from J, leaving 9 bases between them. As DNA, the CDR3 is TGTGCCAGCAGCTTACGTATTTTCCAGCCCCAGCATTTT. It yields the protein CASSLRIFQPQHF.

This clone was counted a few times. Other DNA variants within this sample encode the same CDR3. The chain recombines TRBV7-2 with TRBJ1-3; 7 nucleotides line up with TRBD1. CDR3 size: 14 residues. The J segment lost 2 bases and the V segment lost 3 bases, leaving 1 base of the junction unmatched. Germline CDR1 SGHTA, CDR2 FQGNSA. In DNA, the CDR3 is TGTGCCAGCAGCTTGGGACAGACTGGAAACACCATATATTTT. It specifies CASSLGQTGNTIYF.

As regards this clone: Compared with germline, one end of the junction differs, possibly owing to a read error. The genes are TRBV7-7 and TRBJ2-3, with D perhaps matching TRBD2 (6 bases). CDR3 length: 14 residues. Germline CDR1 SSHAT, CDR2 FNYEAQ (reference sequence). Here the CDR3 DNA reads TGTGCTAGCAGCTTAGCGGCAGTCACAGATACGCAGTATTTT. Translated, it gives CASSLAAVTDTQYF.

This clone was counted only a few times. This sequence joins TRBV30 and TRBJ2-1, with D possibly being TRBD2 (7 bases). V lost 5 bases and J 0 bases, leaving 20 bases between the germline ends. The CDR3 loop spans 17 amino acids. From germline, CDR1 is GTSNPN and CDR2 SVGIG (reference sequence). The CDR3 protein is CAWGGGGRRSSYNEQFF. For the CDR3, the DNA is TGTGCCTGGGGGGGCGGGGGCCGGCGGAGCTCCTACAATGAGCAGTTCTTC.

The V call is TRBV3-1 (or the pseudogene TRBV3-2), the J call TRBJ1-2, with D maybe TRBD1 (5 bases). Germline V gene data show CDR1 as LGHDT and CDR2 as YNNKEL (reference sequence). Trimming left V 0 bases short and J 6 bases short, with 8 bases between. The CDR3 is 13 amino acids. The CDR3 DNA reads as TGTGCCAGCAGCCAAGAAACAGGAGATGGCTACACCTTC. It yields the protein CASSQETGDGYTF.

The CDR3 nucleotides read TGTGCCAGCAGCTTTACGGGAGCTTTTGGGGCCAACGTCCTGACTTTC. Encoded protein: CASSFTGAFGANVLTF. The J gene is TRBJ2-6, the V gene TRBV7-3, with D perhaps TRBD2 (6 bases). This CDR3 spans 16 amino acids. The V gene lost 3 bases and the J gene lost 3 bases, with 12 bases spanning the gap. In germline, CDR1 is SGHTA, CDR2 FQGTGA.

The chain carries TRBV4-3 and TRBJ2-7; D not certain. Germline V lookup: CDR1 LGHNA, CDR2 YSLEER. The CDR3 has 15 amino acids. Between the trimmed V and J ends, which lost 0 bases and 6 bases, there was a span of 15 bases. In DNA, the CDR3 is TGCGCCAGCAGCCAAGACTGGCCTGCATCTAGCGAGCAGTACTTC. Translating it yields CASSQDWPASSEQYF.

The rearrangement links TRBV4-2 to TRBJ2-7, with D possibly matching TRBD2 (5 bases). CDR1 and CDR2 (germline): LGHNA, YNFKEQ. The V end lost 0 bases, the J end lost 2 bases, and 17 bases lay between the germline ends. The CDR3 runs 17 residues. The CDR3 region is CASSQDPPSGRPYEQYF. CDR3 nucleotides: TGTGCCAGCAGCCAAGATCCCCCCAGCGGCAGACCCTACGAGCAGTACTTC.

The CDR3 nucleotides are TGCGCCAGCAGCCAAGGTGAAGGAGCAGCAGCCGAGCAGTACTTC. Translated, it gives CASSQGEGAAAEQYF. J is TRBJ2-7 and V is TRBV4-1; D gene ambiguous. Germline V CDR1 and CDR2: MGHRA, YSYEKL. The CDR3 covers 15 residues. V lost 1 base and J lost 6, with 16 bases in between.

This clone was seen once. The J gene is TRBJ1-4, the V gene TRBV25-1, with D tentatively TRBD1 (5 bases). The CDR3 sequence is 13 residues long. Germline V gene lookup returns CDR1 MGHDK and CDR2 SYGVNS. The V end was cut by 10 bases, the J end by 1 base, with 10 bases between. CDR3 amino acids: CATQGVTNEKLFF. CDR3 sequence (DNA): TGTGCCACCCAAGGGGTAACTAATGAAAAACTGTTTTTT.

This clone has a single count. The V gene is TRBV18, the J gene TRBJ2-7, with 8 bases fitting TRBD2. Germline lookup yields CDR1 KGHSH and CDR2 LQKENI. The V and J ends lost 0 bases and 7 bases, in that order; junction bases with no gene match: 8. The CDR3 sequence is 15 residues long. The CDR3 region has the DNA TGTGCCAGCTCACCACCTACCGGGACTAGTCGTGAGCAGTACTTC. This encodes CASSPPTGTSREQYF.

This rearrangement joins TRBV7-2 to TRBJ1-2; TRBD1 might be the D (5 bases). Per germline, CDR1 SGHTA and CDR2 FQGNSA. Trimming stripped 2 bases from V and 7 bases from J, with 14 bases between. This CDR3 region has 14 residues. The CDR3 is CASSLTSGLSGYTF. The DNA of the CDR3 is TGTGCCAGCAGCTTAACATCAGGGCTCTCTGGCTACACCTTC.

The chain is built from TRBV27 and TRBJ1-1, with 9 bases fitting TRBD1. The ends lost 3 bases at V and 7 bases at J; junction bases unmatched: 9. Germline-derived CDR1 and CDR2 are MNHEY and SMNVEV (reference sequence). The CDR3 runs 15 residues. The CDR3 coding sequence is TGTGCCAGCAGTTTTCTGTTACAGGGGGCGAATGAAGCTTTCTTT. Its translation: CASSFLLQGANEAFF.

This chain joins TRBV2 and TRBJ1-2; TRBD1 aligns across 9 bases. Germline CDR1 is SNHLY and CDR2 is FYNNEI. CDR3 length: 17 amino acids. The V segment lost 3 bases and the J segment 4 bases; nucleotides outside the gene matches: 12. CDR3 sequence (DNA): TGTGCCAGCAGTGAGCGTTTACAGGGGGCGCATGGCTATGGCTACACCTTC. Its translation: CASSERLQGAHGYGYTF.

The chain couples TRBV3-1 (or the pseudogene TRBV3-2) to TRBJ1-5; D unclear. CDR1 LGHDT and CDR2 YNNKEL come from the germline V gene (reference sequence). Trimming stripped 4 bases from V and 3 bases from J, with 13 bases between. The CDR3 is 15 residues long. Here the CDR3 DNA reads TGTGCCAGCAGCCCAGCTGGGCAATTCAATCAGCCCCAGCATTTT. Translation: CASSPAGQFNQPQHF.

The chain recombines TRBV25-1 with TRBJ2-7; a possible D gene is TRBD1 (7 bases). V was trimmed by 1 base and J by 4 bases, leaving 14 bases between them. This CDR3 has 15 amino acids. CDR1 is MGHDK, CDR2 SYGVNS, per germline. For the CDR3, the DNA is TGTGCCAGCAGTGAATCGGAGGGCAGGGGGTACGAGCAGTACTTC. Encoded protein: CASSESEGRGYEQYF.

The chain uses TRBV28 and TRBJ1-2; D is perhaps TRBD1 (6 bases). This CDR3 contains 12 residues. The ends were cut back, 6 bases at V and 8 bases at J, with 13 bases in the middle. Germline loops: CDR1 MDHEN, CDR2 SYDVKM. The CDR3, as DNA: TGTGCCAGCAGCTCAGGGGCCTCGGGCTACACCTTC. As protein: CASSSGASGYTF.

The DNA of the CDR3 is TGTGCCAGCTCACCACCGAGGGTACCCGATCAGTACTTC. The encoded protein is CASSPPRVPDQYF. The rearrangement joins TRBV18 to TRBJ2-5; D perhaps matches TRBD2 (5 bases). This CDR3 spans 13 amino acids. Looked up from germline, CDR1 is KGHSH and CDR2 is LQKENI. V was trimmed by 0 bases and J by 11 bases, leaving 13 bases between them.

This clone was seen more than once but under ten times. This CDR3 is CASSSAGGWTGELFF. The CDR3 DNA reads as TGTGCCAGCAGTTCGGCGGGAGGTTGGACCGGGGAGCTGTTTTTT. This chain connects TRBV6-4 to TRBJ2-2; TRBD2 matches at 8 bases. CDR1 is MRHNA, CDR2 SNTAGT, per germline. V lost 5 bases, J lost 5 bases, and 7 bases stayed unmatched. The CDR3 covers 15 residues.

The V and J genes are TRBV2 and TRBJ1-4, with TRBD1 matching 7 bases. The CDR3 sequence is 15 residues long. The germline gives CDR1 SNHLY, CDR2 FYNNEI. V shed 6 bases, J shed 0 bases, and the junction held 4 bases outside the gene matches. CDR3 in amino acids: CASSAGTATNEKLFF. The CDR3 DNA reads TGTGCCAGCAGCGCAGGGACAGCAACTAATGAAAAACTGTTTTTT.

J is TRBJ2-3 and V is TRBV9; 7 bases fit TRBD1. The trim removed 3 bases at V and 2 bases at J, leaving 6 bases unmatched. Germline CDR1 SGDLS, CDR2 YYNGEE. CDR3 length: 15 residues. The CDR3 sequence: CASSGGQAHTDTQYF. DNA for the CDR3: TGTGCCAGCAGCGGAGGACAGGCCCACACAGATACGCAGTATTTT.

This chain joins TRBV6-2 or TRBV6-3 and TRBJ1-4; D gene uncertain. The CDR3 consists of 14 residues. V lost 1 base, J lost 8 bases, and 11 bases lay in between. Germline V gene lookup returns CDR1 MNHEY and CDR2 SVGEGT. Here the CDR3 reads CASSYFGDGEKLFF. CDR3 coding DNA: TGTGCCAGCAGTTACTTCGGAGATGGGGAAAAACTGTTTTTT.

The chain couples TRBV5-4 to TRBJ1-1; 7 bases agree with TRBD1. CDR1 SGHNT and CDR2 YYREEE come from the germline V gene (reference sequence). V lost 4 bases, J lost 4 bases, and 4 bases stayed unmatched. This CDR3 has 13 amino acids. DNA for the CDR3: TGTGCCAGCAGCCCCGGGACAGCCACTGAAGCTTTCTTT. Translated, it gives CASSPGTATEAFF. Complete variable domain (other parts from reference TRBV5-4 and TRBJ1-1): ETGVTQSPTHLIKTRGQQVTLRCSSQSGHNTVSWYQQALGQGPQFIFQYYREEENGRGNFPPRFSGLQFPNYSSELNVNALELDDSALYLCASSPGTATEAFFGQGTRLTVV.

The rearrangement links TRBV2 to TRBJ1-2; possibly TRBD1 for D (6 bases). Trimming shortened V by 10 bases and J by 6 bases, and 18 bases separated the two germline ends. The CDR3 covers 13 residues. The germline gives CDR1 SNHLY, CDR2 FYNNEI. Written as DNA, the CDR3 is TGTGCCACCAAGAGCCCCAACAGGGATGGCTACACCTTC. This encodes CATKSPNRDGYTF.

This sequence joins TRBV29-1 and TRBJ2-7, with 7 bases matching TRBD1. Germline-derived CDR1 and CDR2 are SQVTM and ANQGSEA. This CDR3 has 13 amino acids. Germline trimming cut 6 bases from V and 7 bases from J; bases unmatched to any gene: 12. The chain's CDR3 is CSVHQTGQGEQYF. The CDR3, as DNA: TGCAGCGTCCACCAGACAGGGCAGGGAGAGCAGTACTTC.